The TCR beta chain under discussion was sequenced for a study of beta chain features in type 1 diabetes. As for the study in general: All samples combined gave 107,917,701 sorted cells for examination. General study results and limits: Significant though moderate, a shortening of TCRB CDR3s appeared in all four CD4+ subsets of Type 1 diabetes patients.

For this clone: The antigen is undetermined.

Expressed TCRB transcripts were sequenced after all isolated RNA was converted to cDNA. The repertoire was sequenced with immunoSEQ multiplex PCR; TCRdb's copy has only in-frame clones and lacks some. Of under 950,000 clones in the sample, about a sixth were seen once. This CDR3 is 16 amino acids long. The ends lost 2 bases at V and 9 bases at J; junction bases unmatched: 11. Germline V gene data show CDR1 as SGHTA and CDR2 as FQGNSA. Purity (above 98%) was reached by all sorted populations. This receptor was taken from a woman between 18 and 29 years old in good health. The V and J genes are TRBV7-2 and TRBJ2-1, with 9 bases fitting TRBD1. The sequenced sample consisted of naive CD4+ T cells from blood. The CDR3 reads CASSLKTGGRGGEQFF. The DNA of the CDR3 is TGTGCCAGCAGCTTAAAAACAGGGGGCCGAGGGGGTGAGCAGTTCTTC.